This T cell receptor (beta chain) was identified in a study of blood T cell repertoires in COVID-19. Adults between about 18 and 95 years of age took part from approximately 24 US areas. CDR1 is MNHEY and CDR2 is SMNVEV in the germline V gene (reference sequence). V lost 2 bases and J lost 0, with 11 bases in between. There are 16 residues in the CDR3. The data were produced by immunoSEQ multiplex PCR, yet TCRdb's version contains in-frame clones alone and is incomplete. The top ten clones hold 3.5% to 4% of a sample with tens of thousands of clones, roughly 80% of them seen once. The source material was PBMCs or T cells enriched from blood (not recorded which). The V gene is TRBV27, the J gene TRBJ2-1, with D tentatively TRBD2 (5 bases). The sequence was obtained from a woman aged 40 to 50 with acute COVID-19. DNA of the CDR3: TGTGCCAGCAGTTTAATAGGACTTGGCTCCTACAATGAGCAGTTCTTC. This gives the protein CASSLIGLGSYNEQFF.